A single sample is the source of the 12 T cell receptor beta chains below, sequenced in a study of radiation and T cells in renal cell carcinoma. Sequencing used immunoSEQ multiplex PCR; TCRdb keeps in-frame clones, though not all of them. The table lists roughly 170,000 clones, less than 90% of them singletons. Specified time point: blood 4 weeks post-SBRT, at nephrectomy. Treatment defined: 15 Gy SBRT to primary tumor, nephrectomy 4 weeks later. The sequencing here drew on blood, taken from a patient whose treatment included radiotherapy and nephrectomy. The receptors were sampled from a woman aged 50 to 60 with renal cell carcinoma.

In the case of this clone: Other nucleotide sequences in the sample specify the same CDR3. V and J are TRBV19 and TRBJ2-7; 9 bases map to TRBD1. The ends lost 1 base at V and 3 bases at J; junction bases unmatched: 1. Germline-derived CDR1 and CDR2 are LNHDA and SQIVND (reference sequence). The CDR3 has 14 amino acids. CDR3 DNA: TGTGCCAGTAGTATAGGGGGACAGGGCTACGAGCAGTACTTC. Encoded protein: CASSIGGQGYEQYF.

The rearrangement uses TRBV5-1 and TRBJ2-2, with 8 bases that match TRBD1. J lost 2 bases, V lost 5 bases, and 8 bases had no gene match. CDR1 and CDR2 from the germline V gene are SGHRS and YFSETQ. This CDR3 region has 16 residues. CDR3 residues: CASRRGQGSNTGELFF. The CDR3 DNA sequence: TGCGCCAGCAGACGTGGACAGGGTTCAAACACCGGGGAGCTGTTTTTT.

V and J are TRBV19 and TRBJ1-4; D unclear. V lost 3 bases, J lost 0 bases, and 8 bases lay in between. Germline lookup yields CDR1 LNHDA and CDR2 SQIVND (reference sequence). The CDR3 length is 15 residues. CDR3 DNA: TGTGCCAGTAGTATTATGGTTTCAACTAATGAAAAACTGTTTTTT. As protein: CASSIMVSTNEKLFF.

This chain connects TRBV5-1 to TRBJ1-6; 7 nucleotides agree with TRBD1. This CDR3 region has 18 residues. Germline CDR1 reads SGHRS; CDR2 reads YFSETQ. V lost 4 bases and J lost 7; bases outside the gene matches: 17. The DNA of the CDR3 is TGCGCCAGCAGCCTTGGATTGGATGTAGGGGGCTACAATTCACCCCTCCACTTT. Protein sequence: CASSLGLDVGGYNSPLHF.

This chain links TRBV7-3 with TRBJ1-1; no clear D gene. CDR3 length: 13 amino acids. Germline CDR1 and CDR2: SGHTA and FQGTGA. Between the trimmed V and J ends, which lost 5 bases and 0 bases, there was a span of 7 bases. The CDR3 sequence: CASSPEVNTEAFF. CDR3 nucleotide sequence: TGTGCCAGCAGCCCTGAAGTGAACACTGAAGCTTTCTTT.

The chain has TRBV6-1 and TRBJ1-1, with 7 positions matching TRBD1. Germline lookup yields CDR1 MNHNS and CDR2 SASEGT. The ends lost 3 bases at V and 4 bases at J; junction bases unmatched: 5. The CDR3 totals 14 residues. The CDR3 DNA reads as TGTGCCAGCAGTGAGTCGACAGGGCCCACTGAAGCTTTCTTT. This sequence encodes CASSESTGPTEAFF.

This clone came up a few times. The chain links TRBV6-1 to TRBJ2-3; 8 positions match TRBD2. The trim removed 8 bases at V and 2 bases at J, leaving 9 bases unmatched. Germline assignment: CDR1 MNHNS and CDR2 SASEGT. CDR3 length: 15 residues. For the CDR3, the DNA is TGTGCCAGCCTTAAACCGGGGGGGCTCACAGATACGCAGTATTTT. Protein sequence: CASLKPGGLTDTQYF.

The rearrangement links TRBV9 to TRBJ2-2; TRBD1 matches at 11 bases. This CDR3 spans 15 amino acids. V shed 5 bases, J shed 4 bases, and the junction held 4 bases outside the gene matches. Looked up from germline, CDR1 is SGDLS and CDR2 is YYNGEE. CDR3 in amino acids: CASRWGTGGTGELFF. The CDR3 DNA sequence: TGTGCCAGCAGGTGGGGGACAGGGGGCACCGGGGAGCTGTTTTTT.

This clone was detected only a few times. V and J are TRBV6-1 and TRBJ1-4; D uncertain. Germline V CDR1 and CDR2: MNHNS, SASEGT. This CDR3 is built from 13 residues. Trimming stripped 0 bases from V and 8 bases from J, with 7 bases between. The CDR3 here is CASSEAGSEKLFF. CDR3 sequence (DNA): TGTGCCAGCAGTGAAGCAGGGTCGGAAAAACTGTTTTTT.

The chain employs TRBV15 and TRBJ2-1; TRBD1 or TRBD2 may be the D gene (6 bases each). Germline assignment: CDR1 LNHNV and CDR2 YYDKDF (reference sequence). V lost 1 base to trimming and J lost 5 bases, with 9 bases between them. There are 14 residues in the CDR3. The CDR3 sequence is CATSRGRGDNEQFF. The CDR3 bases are TGTGCCACCAGCAGAGGTAGGGGGGACAATGAGCAGTTCTTC.

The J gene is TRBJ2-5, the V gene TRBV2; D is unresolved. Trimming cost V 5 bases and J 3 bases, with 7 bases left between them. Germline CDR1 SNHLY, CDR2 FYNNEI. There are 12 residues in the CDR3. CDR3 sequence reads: CASSRRKETQYF. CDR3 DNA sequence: TGTGCCAGCAGTCGCAGAAAAGAGACCCAGTACTTC.

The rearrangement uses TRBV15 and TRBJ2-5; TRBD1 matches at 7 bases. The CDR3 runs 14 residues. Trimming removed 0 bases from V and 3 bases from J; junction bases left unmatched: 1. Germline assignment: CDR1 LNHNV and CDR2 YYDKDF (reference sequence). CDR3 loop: CATSRDDREETQYF. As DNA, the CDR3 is TGTGCCACCAGCAGAGATGACAGGGAAGAGACCCAGTACTTC.